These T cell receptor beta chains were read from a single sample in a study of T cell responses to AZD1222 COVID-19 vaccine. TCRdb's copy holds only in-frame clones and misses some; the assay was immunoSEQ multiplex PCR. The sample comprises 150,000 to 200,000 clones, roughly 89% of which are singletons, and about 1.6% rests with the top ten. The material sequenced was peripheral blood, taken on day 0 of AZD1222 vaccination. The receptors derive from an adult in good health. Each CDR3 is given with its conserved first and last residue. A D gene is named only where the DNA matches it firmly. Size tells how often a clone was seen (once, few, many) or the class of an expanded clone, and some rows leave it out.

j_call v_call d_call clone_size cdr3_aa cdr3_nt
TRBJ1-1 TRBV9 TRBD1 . CASSARQGNTEAFF TGTGCCAGCAGCGCCCGACAGGGGAACACTGAAGCTTTCTTT
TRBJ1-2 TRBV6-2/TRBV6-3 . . CASSYSNGRGYTF TGTGCCAGCAGTTACTCGAACGGGCGCGGCTACACCTTC
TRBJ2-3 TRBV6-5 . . CASSYADTQYF TGTGCCAGCAGTTACGCAGATACGCAGTATTTT
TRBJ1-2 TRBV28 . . CASRLQGGYGYTF TGTGCCAGCAGGTTACAGGGTGGCTATGGCTACACCTTC
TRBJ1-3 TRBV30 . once CAWSQGTGNTIYF TGTGCCTGGAGTCAGGGAACTGGAAACACCATATATTTT
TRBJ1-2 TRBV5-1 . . CASSLGSENYGYTF TGCGCCAGCAGCTTGGGTTCGGAAAACTATGGCTACACCTTC
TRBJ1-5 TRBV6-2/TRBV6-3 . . CASSPGAGLNQPQHF TGTGCCAGCAGCCCTGGGGCAGGGCTCAATCAGCCCCAGCATTTT
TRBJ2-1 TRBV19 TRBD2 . CASSPGTSGGQGAYNEQFF TGTGCCAGTAGTCCAGGGACTAGCGGGGGCCAGGGGGCGTACAATGAGCAGTTCTTC
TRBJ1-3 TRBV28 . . CASSFVGPGNTIYF TGTGCCAGCAGTTTTGTAGGGCCTGGAAACACCATATATTTT
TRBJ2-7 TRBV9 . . CASSVDGDPQVYEQYF TGTGCCAGCAGCGTAGATGGGGACCCCCAGGTCTACGAGCAGTACTTC
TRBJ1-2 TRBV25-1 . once CASSESGRANYGYTF TGTGCCAGCAGTGAATCCGGCAGGGCCAACTATGGCTACACCTTC
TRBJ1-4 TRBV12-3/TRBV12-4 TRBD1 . CATGTGGGEKLFF TGTGCCACCGGGACAGGGGGAGGTGAAAAACTGTTTTTT
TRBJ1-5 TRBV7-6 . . CASSAGGGSNQPQHF TGTGCCAGCAGCGCCGGAGGAGGGAGCAATCAGCCCCAGCATTTT
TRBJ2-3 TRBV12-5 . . CASGSNTDTQYF TGTGCTAGTGGTTCCAACACAGATACGCAGTATTTT
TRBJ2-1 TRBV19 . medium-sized CASSTRGLGEQFF TGTGCCAGTAGTACGCGGGGCCTAGGTGAGCAGTTCTTC
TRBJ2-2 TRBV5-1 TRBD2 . CASSPTAGTTTGELFF TGCGCCAGCAGCCCCACAGCGGGAACGACCACCGGGGAGCTGTTTTTT
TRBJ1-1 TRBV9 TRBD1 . CASSVTGTGTTEAFF TGTGCCAGCAGCGTCACCGGGACAGGGACCACTGAAGCTTTCTTT
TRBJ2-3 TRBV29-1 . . CSVGAMTDTQYF TGCAGCGTTGGTGCGATGACAGATACGCAGTATTTT
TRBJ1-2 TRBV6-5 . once CASSYSGRGYGYTF TGTGCCAGCAGTTACTCGGGCAGGGGCTATGGCTACACCTTC
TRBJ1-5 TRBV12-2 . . CASRLAWRELQPQHF TGTGCAAGTCGCTTAGCTTGGCGGGAGCTACAGCCCCAGCATTTT
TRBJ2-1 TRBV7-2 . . CASSLAGVGYEQFF TGTGCCAGCAGCTTAGCTGGGGTTGGCTATGAGCAGTTCTTC
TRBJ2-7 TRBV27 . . CASSLEQGAYEQYF TGTGCCAGCAGTTTAGAACAGGGAGCCTACGAGCAGTACTTC
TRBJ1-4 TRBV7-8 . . CASSLVLAATNEKLFF TGTGCCAGCAGCTTAGTACTAGCTGCAACTAATGAAAAACTGTTTTTT
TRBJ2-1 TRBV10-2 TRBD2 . CASSDPGGPNNEQFF TGCGCCAGCAGTGACCCGGGAGGGCCAAACAATGAGCAGTTCTTC
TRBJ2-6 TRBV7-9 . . CASSLVRDNSGANVLTF TGTGCCAGCAGCTTAGTTCGGGACAACTCTGGGGCCAACGTCCTGACTTTC
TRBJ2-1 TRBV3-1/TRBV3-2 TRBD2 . CASSLRTSGTEQFF TGTGCCAGCAGCCTGAGGACTAGCGGGACTGAGCAGTTCTTC
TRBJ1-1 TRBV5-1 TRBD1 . CASSPGTGGKENTEAFF TGCGCCAGCAGCCCCGGGACAGGGGGGAAGGAGAACACTGAAGCTTTCTTT
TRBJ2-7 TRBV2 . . CATLWVSGSYEQYF TGTGCCACCCTCTGGGTCTCGGGGTCCTACGAGCAGTACTTC
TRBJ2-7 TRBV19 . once CASSISSVAYEQYF TGTGCCAGTAGTATTTCTTCTGTTGCCTACGAGCAGTACTTC
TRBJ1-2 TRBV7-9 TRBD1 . CASSLVGQDGYTF TGTGCCAGCAGCTTAGTTGGACAGGATGGCTACACCTTC
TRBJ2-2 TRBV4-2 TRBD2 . CASSQTSGGPGGELFF TGTGCCAGCAGCCAAACTAGCGGGGGCCCGGGCGGGGAGCTGTTTTTT
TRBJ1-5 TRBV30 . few CAWSVGRSNQPQHF TGTGCCTGGAGTGTAGGGCGGAGCAATCAGCCCCAGCATTTT
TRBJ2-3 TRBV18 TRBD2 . CASSPRTSGSSDTQYF TGTGCCAGCTCACCCCGGACTAGCGGGAGTTCAGATACGCAGTATTTT
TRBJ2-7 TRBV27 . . CASSSTSGLSYEQYF TGTGCCAGCAGTTCTACCTCGGGGCTTTCCTACGAGCAGTACTTC
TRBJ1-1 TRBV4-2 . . CASSQAARSGKTEAFF TGTGCCAGCAGCCAAGCGGCAAGATCGGGGAAGACTGAAGCTTTCTTT
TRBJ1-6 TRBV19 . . CASSTLTGNSPLHF TGTGCCAGTAGTACCCTGACAGGCAATTCACCCCTCCACTTT
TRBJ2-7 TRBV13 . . CASSSRNEQYF TGTGCCAGCAGCTCCCGGAACGAGCAGTACTTC
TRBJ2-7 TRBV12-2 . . CASRLVGEGYEQYF TGTGCAAGTCGCTTAGTAGGGGAGGGGTACGAGCAGTACTTC
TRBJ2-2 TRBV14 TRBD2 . CASSPATLAGLVTGELFF TGTGCCAGCAGCCCGGCGACCTTAGCGGGGTTGGTCACCGGGGAGCTGTTTTTT
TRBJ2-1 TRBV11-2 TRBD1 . CASTGTGAFDEQFF TGTGCCAGTACCGGGACAGGGGCATTCGATGAGCAGTTCTTC
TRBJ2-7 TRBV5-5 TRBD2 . CASSPFLAGGPVEQYF TGTGCCAGCAGTCCCTTTCTAGCGGGAGGGCCGGTGGAGCAGTACTTC
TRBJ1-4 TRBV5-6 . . CASSSRGFTEKLFF TGTGCCAGCAGCTCCAGGGGTTTTACTGAAAAACTGTTTTTT
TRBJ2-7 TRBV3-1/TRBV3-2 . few CASSRASAYEQYF TGTGCCAGCAGCCGGGCTAGCGCCTACGAGCAGTACTTC
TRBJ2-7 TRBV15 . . CATVRGGRYEQYF TGTGCCACCGTTAGGGGGGGTCGCTACGAGCAGTACTTC
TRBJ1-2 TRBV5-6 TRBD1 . CASSPDRGLYGYTF TGTGCCAGCAGTCCCGACAGGGGGCTCTATGGCTACACCTTC
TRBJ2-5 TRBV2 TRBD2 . CASIRTSGETQYF TGTGCCAGCATCCGGACTAGCGGGGAGACCCAGTACTTC
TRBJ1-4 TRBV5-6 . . CASSSPATNEKLFF TGTGCCAGCAGCTCTCCTGCAACTAATGAAAAACTGTTTTTT